This T cell receptor beta chain originates from a study of shared clonotypes between healthy human individuals. Whole-study context: Every donor yielded three CD4 naive, three CD4 memory, two CD8 naive and one CD8 memory plate. Study-wide findings and caveats: There were few donors, and this limited the genetic and exposure-history diversity represented. Non-shared clonotypes had lower generation probabilities than those shared by all four donors.

Sequencing used immunoSEQ multiplex PCR; TCRdb keeps in-frame clones, though not all of them. This table holds roughly 1.5 million clones, approximately 98% found once. In the case of this clone: Its antigen remains unknown.

Germline lookup yields CDR1 SGHTA and CDR2 FQGNSA. The V and J ends lost 1 base and 2 bases, in that order; junction bases with no gene match: 1. The CDR3 is made up of 15 amino acids. Within Nashville, Tennessee resided all donors, each a Caucasian adult. The sequencing input was naive CD4+ T cells sorted from blood. Documented subset: CD45RA+ positively selected. This receptor was identified in a man under 40 in good health. V is TRBV7-2 and J is TRBJ2-1, with 8 nucleotides matching TRBD2. The CDR3 region is CASSLDGRAYNEQFF. CDR3 bases: TGTGCCAGCAGCTTAGACGGGAGGGCCTACAATGAGCAGTTCTTC.